The 8 T cell receptor beta chains below all came from one sample that was sequenced in a study of blood T cell repertoires in COVID-19. The data were produced by immunoSEQ multiplex PCR, yet TCRdb's version contains in-frame clones alone and is incomplete. The sample consists of roughly 290,000 clones, approximately 83% of them appearing once. Sequenced sample: peripheral blood. These receptors were obtained from a person between 65 and 79 years old with COVID-19, enrolled during active disease.

The chain is built from TRBV27 and TRBJ1-1, with TRBD1 matching 10 bases. Germline CDR1 and CDR2: MNHEY and SMNVEV (reference sequence). This CDR3 comprises 13 residues. Trimming cost V 3 bases and J 11 bases; bases outside gene matches: 6. CDR3 DNA sequence: TGTGCCAGCAGTTTTGACAGGGGGCCGGGGGCTTTCTTT. Protein: CASSFDRGPGAFF.

On this clone itself: The junction and the germline gene differ at one end; a read error may be behind it. The chain uses TRBV5-5 and TRBJ1-4, with a tentative D call TRBD1 (5 bases). This CDR3 comprises 12 residues. CDR1 is SGHKS and CDR2 is YYEKEE in the germline V gene (reference sequence). As DNA, the CDR3 is TGTGCCAGCAGCTTGTCGGAACGGGGGATGGTTTTT. It encodes CASSLSERGMVF.

This clone was counted a single time. This sequence joins TRBV21-1 and TRBJ1-5; the listed D gene, TRBD1, was not tested against the DNA. TRBV21-1 is designated a pseudogene. The CDR3 has 19 residues. The CDR3 region is CASSNTGTGVLLGNQPQHF. CDR3 bases: TGTGCCAGCAGCAATACCGGGACAGGCGTGCTTCTGGGCAATCAGCCCCAGCATTTT.

This chain connects TRBV15 to TRBJ2-6; 9 bases fit TRBD2. The CDR3 spans 18 residues. From germline, CDR1 is LNHNV and CDR2 YYDKDF (reference sequence). The V and J ends lost 0 bases and 0 bases, in that order; junction bases with no gene match: 3. CDR3 residues: CATSRELAGPSGANVLTF. The CDR3 DNA sequence: TGTGCCACCAGCAGAGAACTAGCGGGCCCCTCTGGGGCCAACGTCCTGACTTTC.

V and J are TRBV19 and TRBJ2-7, with D maybe TRBD2 (5 bases). Between the trimmed V and J ends, which lost 8 bases and 0 bases, there was a span of 17 bases. CDR3 length: 15 amino acids. From germline, CDR1 is LNHDA and CDR2 SQIVND (reference sequence). The CDR3 region is CASGLKDWSSYEQYF. The DNA for the CDR3 is TGTGCCAGTGGATTAAAGGACTGGAGCTCCTACGAGCAGTACTTC.

This sequence joins TRBV3-1 (or the pseudogene TRBV3-2) and TRBJ2-7, with a tentative D call TRBD2 (5 bases). Trimming left V 4 bases short and J 4 bases short, with 20 bases between. Germline values: CDR1 LGHDT, CDR2 YNNKEL (reference sequence). This CDR3 region has 16 residues. The CDR3 region has the DNA TGTGCCAGCAGCCCTCGTGCCGGGATGAAAGCATACGAGCAGTACTTC. This gives the protein CASSPRAGMKAYEQYF.

This clone has a handful of counts. The V gene is TRBV2, the J gene TRBJ1-1; D possibly corresponds to TRBD1 (5 bases). CDR3 length: 16 amino acids. V was cut by 4 bases and J by 3 bases, with 18 bases left in between. Germline loops: CDR1 SNHLY, CDR2 FYNNEI. The DNA of the CDR3 is TGTGCCAGCAGTGGAGGAGCGGGGGTATTGTACACTGAAGCTTTCTTT. It yields the protein CASSGGAGVLYTEAFF.

This chain uses TRBV2 with TRBJ1-6; 7 nucleotides agree with TRBD1. Germline V CDR1 and CDR2: SNHLY, FYNNEI. V lost 3 bases to trimming and J lost 7 bases; unmatched junction nucleotides: 9. The CDR3 length is 16 residues. The CDR3 bases are TGTGCCAGCAGTGAGTCCCCGACAGGGAGAAATTCACCCCTCCACTTT. Encoded protein: CASSESPTGRNSPLHF.